A single sample gave rise to the 25 T cell receptor beta chains below, sequenced in a study of neurological immune-mediated disorders. TCRdb re-analysed the 5' RACE reads in MiXCR, keeping a single row per CDR3 protein. The sample comprises about 36,000 distinct CDR3 sequences, around 10% of which are singletons, and 5.5% to 7% rests with the top ten. Source material: PBMCs. Receptors were obtained from a woman in her twenties or thirties with HTLV-1-associated myelopathy (HAM/TSP).

This clonotype was observed at least ten times. This rearrangement joins TRBV20-1 to TRBJ2-1; 10 bases agree with TRBD2. This CDR3 is 16 amino acids long. The J segment lost 4 bases and the V segment lost 1 base, leaving 7 bases of the junction unmatched. Germline CDR1 reads DFQATT; CDR2 reads SNEGSKA (reference sequence). CDR3 coding DNA: TGCAGTGCTAGAGCGGAGAGCGGGGGGGTATACAATGAGCAGTTCTTC. It specifies CSARAESGGVYNEQFF.

This clonotype was observed many times. The chain employs TRBV5-1 and TRBJ2-2; 11 positions match TRBD1. The germline CDR1 and CDR2 sequences are SGHRS and YFSETQ. The CDR3 is 17 residues long. V dropped 0 bases and J dropped 4; count of bases not matched to a gene: 5. The DNA for the CDR3 is TGCGCCAGCAGCTTGGCCGGACAGGGGGCGATCACCGGGGAGCTGTTTTTT. The encoded protein is CASSLAGQGAITGELFF. Full variable domain (remainder filled in from reference TRBV5-1 and TRBJ2-2): KAGVTQTPRYLIKTRGQQVTLSCSPISGHRSVSWYQQTPGQGLQFLFEYFSETQRNKGNFPGRFSGRQFSNSRSEMNVSTLELGDSALYLCASSLAGQGAITGELFFGEGSRLTVL.

This clonotype was seen at least ten times. The chain is built from TRBV20-1 and TRBJ2-1, with D possibly TRBD1 on 6 matching bases. The CDR3 spans 14 residues. Per the germline V gene, CDR1 is DFQATT and CDR2 is SNEGSKA (reference sequence). Trimming took off 6 bases at V and 12 bases at J, with 24 bases between the two ends. The CDR3 protein is CSAANRGVGTRQFF. The CDR3 DNA follows: TGCAGTGCCGCCAACCGGGGTGTTGGGACACGGCAGTTCTTC.

This clonotype is termed medium-sized. The V gene is TRBV20-1, the J gene TRBJ2-7; D perhaps matches TRBD2 (5 bases). The V gene lost 6 bases and the J gene lost 6 bases, with 12 bases spanning the gap. Germline V gene lookup returns CDR1 DFQATT and CDR2 SNEGSKA (reference sequence). The CDR3 has 11 amino acids. CDR3 in amino acids: CSARGTGEQYF. As DNA, the CDR3 is TGCAGTGCCCGGGGTACTGGCGAGCAGTACTTC.

The V and J genes are TRBV6-1 and TRBJ1-1; the D gene is possibly TRBD1 (5 bases). The CDR3 loop spans 13 amino acids. CDR1 and CDR2 from the germline V gene are MNHNS and SASEGT. Trimming stripped 7 bases from V and 1 base from J, with 10 bases between. The CDR3 nucleotides read TGTGCCAGCAAGAAAGGGACGAACACTGAAGCTTTCTTT. Its protein is CASKKGTNTEAFF.

There are many counts of this clonotype. This chain links TRBV6-5 with TRBJ1-4; D might be TRBD1 (5 bases). This CDR3 is built from 14 residues. CDR1 MNHEY and CDR2 SVGAGI come from the germline V gene. V was trimmed by 9 bases and J by 11 bases, leaving 22 bases between them. CDR3: CASSASQGMGKLFF. The CDR3 bases are TGTGCCAGTTCGGCCTCCCAGGGCATGGGGAAACTGTTTTTT.

This clonotype was picked up many times. The V and J genes are TRBV5-1 and TRBJ2-6; D gene ambiguous. Trimming took 0 bases from V and 2 from J, leaving 6 bases between them. The CDR3 totals 15 residues. The germline V gene has CDR1 SGHRS and CDR2 YFSETQ. CDR3 in amino acids: CASSLGVPGANVLTF. The CDR3 bases are TGCGCCAGCAGCTTGGGGGTTCCTGGGGCCAACGTCCTGACTTTC.

This clonotype has ten or more counts. The V call is TRBV5-1, the J call TRBJ1-2; D unclear. Germline loops: CDR1 SGHRS, CDR2 YFSETQ. Trimming took 1 base from V and 0 from J, leaving 7 bases between them. The CDR3 spans 14 residues. The CDR3 DNA is TGCGCCAGCAGCTTGACCGGATCTAACTATGGCTACACCTTC. Amino acids: CASSLTGSNYGYTF.

In this sample, this clonotype turned up many times. This sequence joins TRBV5-1 and TRBJ2-7; no clear D. CDR3 length: 13 residues. Trimming took 4 bases from V and 7 from J, leaving 15 bases between them. CDR1 SGHRS and CDR2 YFSETQ come from the germline V gene. The CDR3 DNA reads as TGCGCCAGCAGCCCGGGTGACCTCGGGGAGCAGTACTTC. It is translated as CASSPGDLGEQYF.

In its sample, this clonotype was seen many times. The chain recombines TRBV5-6 with TRBJ1-2; D unclear. Trimming took 0 bases from V and 5 from J, leaving 17 bases between them. Germline CDR1 and CDR2: SGHDT and YYEEEE. This CDR3 has 16 amino acids. CDR3 nucleotide sequence: TGTGCCAGCAGCTTGGACCAGGTCTTCATGGTTTATGGCTACACCTTC. Amino acid sequence: CASSLDQVFMVYGYTF.

This clonotype was detected ten times or more. The genes are TRBV20-1 and TRBJ2-1, with D hard to call. The germline CDR1 and CDR2 sequences are DFQATT and SNEGSKA (reference sequence). The length of the CDR3 is 17 residues. Trimming left V 3 bases short and J 0 bases short, with 18 bases between. The CDR3 sequence is CSASHRAFISSYNEQFF. CDR3 in DNA: TGCAGTGCTAGTCATCGCGCCTTCATCAGCTCCTACAATGAGCAGTTCTTC.

The rearrangement links TRBV20-1 to TRBJ1-2; 11 bases agree with TRBD1. Losses at the gene ends were 5 bases for V and 9 bases for J; bases not matched to a gene: 11. There are 14 residues in the CDR3. The V gene's germline CDR1 is DFQATT and CDR2 SNEGSKA (reference sequence). Here the CDR3 reads CSASLGQGARSYTF. The CDR3 bases are TGCAGTGCTTCCCTTGGACAGGGGGCAAGGAGCTACACCTTC.

V and J are TRBV5-8 and TRBJ2-7, with D perhaps matching TRBD2 (5 bases). The germline V gene encodes CDR1 SGHTS and CDR2 YDEGEE. This CDR3 is built from 13 residues. V was clipped by 4 bases and J by 2 bases, with 10 bases between them. The chain's CDR3 is CASSPGLTYEQYF. DNA of the CDR3: TGTGCCAGCAGCCCCGGACTGACCTACGAGCAGTACTTC.

In its sample, this clonotype was seen many times. The V call is TRBV24-1, the J call TRBJ2-2; D is possibly TRBD1 (5 bases). The CDR3 loop spans 17 amino acids. With 3 bases removed from V and 6 bases from J, the gap between germline ends came to 19 bases. Looked up from germline, CDR1 is KGHDR and CDR2 is SFDVKD. The CDR3 sequence is CATSDQFATQGSGELFF. The CDR3 DNA is TGTGCCACCAGTGATCAATTTGCTACCCAGGGTTCCGGGGAGCTGTTTTTT.

This clonotype has at least ten counts. The chain has TRBV7-3 and TRBJ1-5, with D unclear. Trimming pared 3 bases from V and 4 bases from J, leaving 7 bases between. The germline V gene has CDR1 SGHTA and CDR2 FQGTGA. CDR3 length equals 13 residues. DNA of the CDR3: TGTGCCAGCAGCTTGGACGGTAATCAGCCCCAGCATTTT. It translates to CASSLDGNQPQHF.

For this clonotype: A read error may produce the germline difference seen at one junction end. This chain connects TRBV20-1 to TRBJ2-2, with a possible D match to TRBD2 (5 bases). The length of the CDR3 is 17 residues. CDR1 is DFQATT, CDR2 SNEGSKA, per germline (reference sequence). The CDR3 sequence: CSARDHFRVANTGELVF. Written as DNA, the CDR3 is TGCAGTGCTAGAGATCACTTCCGAGTAGCGAACACCGGGGAGCTGGTTTTT.

In this sample, this clonotype turned up many times. This chain uses TRBV7-2 with TRBJ1-1; 8 nucleotides match TRBD1. The CDR3 is 14 amino acids. With 5 bases clipped from V and 7 bases from J, the junction kept 9 bases outside the gene matches. CDR1 SGHTA and CDR2 FQGNSA come from the germline V gene. The CDR3 DNA sequence: TGTGCCAGCAGCCAGAAGACAGGGGTTGGTGAAGCTTTCTTT. Translation gives CASSQKTGVGEAFF.

This clonotype was observed at least ten times. The chain employs TRBV6-4 and TRBJ1-6; TRBD1 matches 9 bases. Germline V CDR1 and CDR2: MRHNA, SNTAGT. After removal of 7 bases from V and 10 bases from J, the junction contained 11 bases not matched to a gene. This CDR3 is 15 amino acids long. In DNA form, the CDR3 reads TGTGCCAGCAACCGGACAGGGGTGGGGATCTCACCCCTCCACTTT. Translating gives CASNRTGVGISPLHF.

The table lists this clonotype with many counts. The chain combines TRBV5-1 with TRBJ2-1; 10 bases agree with TRBD2. CDR3 length equals 16 residues. J was trimmed by 5 bases and V by 6 bases; bases with no gene match: 11. Looked up from germline, CDR1 is SGHRS and CDR2 is YFSETQ. In DNA form, the CDR3 reads TGCGCCAGCAACAAAGGAACTAGCGGGATAAACAATGAGCAGTTCTTC. This gives the protein CASNKGTSGINNEQFF.

This clonotype has a count of ten or more. The V call is TRBV5-1, the J call TRBJ1-6, with D uncertain. The length of the CDR3 is 12 residues. The V gene lost 4 bases and the J gene lost 7 bases, with 6 bases spanning the gap. The germline gives CDR1 SGHRS, CDR2 YFSETQ. In DNA, the CDR3 is TGCGCCAGCAGCGAAGGGAATTCACCCCTCCACTTT. Translating gives CASSEGNSPLHF. The full variable domain, its missing parts supplied by reference TRBV5-1 and TRBJ1-6, is KAGVTQTPRYLIKTRGQQVTLSCSPISGHRSVSWYQQTPGQGLQFLFEYFSETQRNKGNFPGRFSGRQFSNSRSEMNVSTLELGDSALYLCASSEGNSPLHFGNGTRLTVT.

This clonotype was counted ten times or more. This sequence joins TRBV20-1 and TRBJ1-1; the D gene is possibly TRBD1 (6 bases). The length of the CDR3 is 14 residues. CDR1 is DFQATT, CDR2 SNEGSKA, per germline (reference sequence). V lost 3 bases and J 1 base, leaving 12 bases between the germline ends. CDR3 in amino acids: CSASDLQGNTEAFF. CDR3 sequence (DNA): TGCAGTGCTAGCGATCTACAGGGGAACACTGAAGCTTTCTTT.

This clonotype was seen many times. The chain employs TRBV5-1 and TRBJ1-2; unclear D gene. Trimming took off 0 bases at V and 8 bases at J, with 14 bases between the two ends. The CDR3 runs to 14 residues. Germline CDR1 reads SGHRS; CDR2 reads YFSETQ. The CDR3, as DNA: TGCGCCAGCAGCTTGGAGCGGAACATTCAAGGCTACACCTTC. It yields the protein CASSLERNIQGYTF.

This clonotype showed up many times. V is TRBV30 and J is TRBJ2-2; D unclear. The CDR3 length is 12 residues. CDR1 is GTSNPN, CDR2 SVGIG, per germline (reference sequence). Trimming took off 5 bases at V and 8 bases at J, with 12 bases between the two ends. The CDR3: CAWQIRAGELFF. The CDR3 DNA follows: TGTGCCTGGCAAATTCGGGCTGGGGAGCTGTTTTTT.

This clonotype was observed at least ten times. The chain combines TRBV6-2 or TRBV6-3 with TRBJ1-1, with D unclear. Germline V gene sequence: CDR1 MNHEY, CDR2 SVGEGT. This CDR3 spans 16 amino acids. V was clipped by 2 bases and J by 0 bases, with 13 bases between them. The CDR3 reads CASSYGGMSMNTEAFF. CDR3 bases: TGTGCCAGCAGTTACGGAGGGATGAGCATGAACACTGAAGCTTTCTTT.

This clonotype was counted ten times or more. The chain recombines TRBV7-3 with TRBJ2-5; D unresolved. This CDR3 has 13 amino acids. The V end lost 5 bases, the J end lost 2 bases, and 9 bases lay between the germline ends. Per germline, CDR1 SGHTA and CDR2 FQGTGA. CDR3 protein: CASSRTSQETQYF. CDR3 sequence (DNA): TGTGCCAGCAGCCGGACCTCTCAAGAGACCCAGTACTTC.